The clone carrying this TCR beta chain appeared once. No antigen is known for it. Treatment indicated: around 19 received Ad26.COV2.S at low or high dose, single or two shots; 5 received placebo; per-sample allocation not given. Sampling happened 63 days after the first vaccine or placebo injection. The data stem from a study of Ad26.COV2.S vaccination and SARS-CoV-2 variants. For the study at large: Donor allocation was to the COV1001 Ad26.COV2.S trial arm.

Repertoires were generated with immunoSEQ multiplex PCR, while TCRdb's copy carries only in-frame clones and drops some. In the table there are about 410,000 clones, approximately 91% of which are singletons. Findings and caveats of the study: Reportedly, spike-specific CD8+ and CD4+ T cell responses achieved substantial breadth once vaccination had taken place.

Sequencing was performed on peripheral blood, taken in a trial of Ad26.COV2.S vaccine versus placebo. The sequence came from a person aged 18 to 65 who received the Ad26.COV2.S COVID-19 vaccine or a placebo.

In nucleotides, the CDR3 is TGTGCCAGCAGCCCGGGGGGGGGCTCTAATGAAAAACTGTTTTTT. This sequence encodes CASSPGGGSNEKLFF. V and J are TRBV9 and TRBJ1-4, with a possible D match to TRBD1 (6 bases). Trimming shortened V by 4 bases and J by 3 bases, and 13 bases separated the two germline ends. This CDR3 contains 15 residues. From germline, CDR1 is SGDLS and CDR2 YYNGEE.